The 24 T cell receptor beta chains in this list originate from one sample, sequenced in a study of blood T cell repertoires in COVID-19. Produced via immunoSEQ multiplex PCR; TCRdb's table is partial and in-frame only. Altogether over 200,000 clones are present, 89% being singletons, with the ten largest covering about 6.5%. The sequenced sample consisted of peripheral blood. The receptors were sampled from a man aged 55 to 70 who had recovered from COVID-19.

The chain employs TRBV27 and TRBJ1-6, with D possibly matching TRBD1 (6 bases). From germline, CDR1 is MNHEY and CDR2 SMNVEV (reference sequence). The germline V and J ends were trimmed by 7 bases and 14 bases, with 15 bases remaining between them. CDR3 length: 12 residues. CDR3 protein: CASTSIRGSLHF. The CDR3 nucleotides are TGTGCCAGCACTAGTATCAGGGGATCCCTCCACTTT.

V and J are TRBV7-9 and TRBJ1-1; a weak D match, TRBD1 (5 bases). CDR1 is SEHNR, CDR2 FQNEAQ, per germline (reference sequence). CDR3 length equals 14 residues. The V and J ends lost 5 bases and 2 bases respectively, with 12 bases between them. The CDR3 loop reads CASSPLTVNTEAFF. CDR3 in DNA: TGTGCCAGCAGCCCCCTGACAGTTAACACTGAAGCTTTCTTT. The full variable domain, with the rest looked up from reference TRBV7-9 and TRBJ1-1, is DTGVSQNPRHKITKRGQNVTFRCDPISEHNRLYWYRQTLGQGPEFLTYFQNEAQLEKSRLLSDRFSAERPKGSFSTLEIQRTEQGDSAMYLCASSPLTVNTEAFFGQGTRLTVV.

Only a few counts were recorded for this clone. The chain has TRBV6-5 and TRBJ2-7; 9 bases are shared with TRBD2. The CDR3 spans 15 residues. V was clipped by 0 bases and J by 6 bases; unmatched bases: 6. Germline lookup yields CDR1 MNHEY and CDR2 SVGAGI. CDR3 sequence: CASSYSRGGRGEQYF. In DNA, the CDR3 is TGTGCCAGCAGTTACTCGCGGGGGGGCCGGGGCGAGCAGTACTTC.

The genes are TRBV7-2 and TRBJ2-3, with TRBD2 matching over 12 bases. Germline assignment: CDR1 SGHTA and CDR2 FQGNSA. The ends lost 3 bases at V and 4 bases at J; junction bases unmatched: 5. The CDR3 spans 16 residues. CDR3 amino acids: CASSLETSGSSDTQYF. CDR3 nucleotide sequence: TGTGCCAGCAGCTTGGAGACTAGCGGGAGTTCAGATACGCAGTATTTT.

This chain connects TRBV27 to TRBJ2-1; 8 nucleotides agree with TRBD1. Germline values: CDR1 MNHEY, CDR2 SMNVEV (reference sequence). The V and J ends lost 6 bases and 7 bases, in that order; junction bases with no gene match: 5. The length of the CDR3 is 13 residues. The CDR3 sequence is CASSRDRQNEQFF. In DNA, the CDR3 is TGTGCCAGCAGCCGGGACAGGCAGAATGAGCAGTTCTTC.

This chain uses TRBV10-2 with TRBJ2-7; no clear D. In germline, CDR1 is WSHSY, CDR2 SAAADI. This CDR3 contains 12 residues. Trimming stripped 2 bases from V and 4 bases from J, with 6 bases between. In DNA form, the CDR3 reads TGCGCCAGCAGTGAGGACAAGTACGAGCAGTACTTC. This sequence encodes CASSEDKYEQYF.

The chain couples TRBV28 to TRBJ1-2; 9 bases are shared with TRBD1. V trimming: 6 bases; J trimming: 3 bases; junction bases outside the gene matches: 11. CDR1 MDHEN and CDR2 SYDVKM come from the germline V gene. The CDR3 is made up of 16 amino acids. CDR3 loop: CASRPSSGTGYYGYTF. As DNA, the CDR3 is TGTGCCAGCAGGCCCTCGTCCGGGACAGGGTACTATGGCTACACCTTC.

V gene TRBV9 combines with J gene TRBJ2-7; D is possibly TRBD1 (5 bases). V was pared by 0 bases and J by 7 bases, with 26 bases between. The germline gives CDR1 SGDLS, CDR2 YYNGEE. The CDR3 is 18 residues long. The DNA of the CDR3 is TGTGCCAGCAGCGTAGCTCCGCAGGGTACGTTTCCGGGTGGGGAGCAGTACTTC. Translated, it gives CASSVAPQGTFPGGEQYF. The full variable domain, its missing parts supplied by reference TRBV9 and TRBJ2-7, is DSGVTQTPKHLITATGQRVTLRCSPRSGDLSVYWYQQSLDQGLQFLIQYYNGEERAKGNILERFSAQQFPDLHSELNLSSLELGDSALYFCASSVAPQGTFPGGEQYFGPGTRLTVT.

The rearrangement uses TRBV28 and TRBJ1-1; D gene ambiguous. Trimming removed 2 bases at V and 11 bases at J, with 15 bases between. In germline, CDR1 is MDHEN, CDR2 SYDVKM. The CDR3 sequence is 13 residues long. The CDR3: CASSLPAAQWAFF. The CDR3 DNA sequence: TGTGCCAGCAGTTTACCCGCCGCCCAGTGGGCTTTCTTT.

The rearrangement uses TRBV7-2 and TRBJ2-7; 7 bases agree with TRBD2. CDR3 length: 16 residues. J was trimmed by 4 bases and V by 1 base; bases with no gene match: 10. The germline V gene encodes CDR1 SGHTA and CDR2 FQGNSA. The CDR3 DNA sequence: TGTGCCAGCAGCTTAGGAGCGGGATTCCCCTCGTACGAGCAGTACTTC. Protein sequence: CASSLGAGFPSYEQYF. The whole variable domain, remainder taken from reference TRBV7-2 and TRBJ2-7, is GAGVSQSPSNKVTEKGKDVELRCDPISGHTALYWYRQSLGQGLEFLIYFQGNSAPDKSGLPSDRFSAERTGGSVSTLTIQRTQQEDSAVYLCASSLGAGFPSYEQYFGPGTRLTVT.

This rearrangement joins TRBV10-1 to TRBJ2-3; 11 nucleotides align to TRBD2. The J segment lost 4 bases and the V segment lost 0 bases, leaving 3 bases of the junction unmatched. CDR3 length: 16 residues. Germline CDR1 is WNHNN and CDR2 is SYGVQD (reference sequence). CDR3 amino acids: CASSESSGRGADTQYF. The CDR3 DNA reads as TGCGCCAGCAGTGAGTCTAGCGGGAGGGGTGCAGATACGCAGTATTTT.

This clone was detected a few times. This chain links TRBV11-2 with TRBJ1-3; 7 bases align to TRBD1. The V segment lost 5 bases and the J segment 0 bases; nucleotides outside the gene matches: 7. Germline CDR1 is SGHAT and CDR2 is FQNNGV. CDR3 size: 16 residues. CDR3 sequence: CASSTQGPSSGNTIYF. In DNA form, the CDR3 reads TGTGCCAGCAGCACACAGGGGCCCTCCTCTGGAAACACCATATATTTT.

This clone was seen only once. The CDR3 coding sequence is TGCGCCAGCAGCCAAAGGGGGACTAACTCCTACAATGAGCAGTTCTTC. Encoded protein: CASSQRGTNSYNEQFF. V usage is TRBV4-1 and J usage is TRBJ2-1; D is possibly TRBD2 (7 bases). CDR3 length equals 16 residues. Looked up from germline, CDR1 is MGHRA and CDR2 is YSYEKL. V lost 2 bases and J lost 0, with 11 bases in between.

The V gene is TRBV18, the J gene TRBJ2-3; weak D call: TRBD1 (5 bases). Deletions cut 2 bases from V and 5 bases from J, with 20 bases between. The CDR3 is 17 amino acids. CDR1 KGHSH and CDR2 LQKENI come from the germline V gene. CDR3 protein: CASSPRRDSLVGDTQYF. CDR3 DNA: TGTGCCAGCTCACCAAGGCGAGACAGCCTGGTGGGAGATACGCAGTATTTT.

The V call is TRBV13, the J call TRBJ1-4, with unresolved D. The length of the CDR3 is 17 residues. Trimming stripped 5 bases from V and 6 bases from J, with 22 bases between. Per germline, CDR1 PRHDT and CDR2 FYEKMQ (reference sequence). The CDR3 region has the DNA TGTGCCAGCAGCGTATTTGGAGGGCGGGGTCGAGATGAAAAACTGTTTTTT. It codes for CASSVFGGRGRDEKLFF.

This clone was observed a single time. The chain recombines TRBV10-2 with TRBJ2-3; 7 bases agree with TRBD2. J lost 4 bases, V lost 6 bases, and 7 bases had no gene match. Germline V gene data show CDR1 as WSHSY and CDR2 as SAAADI. The CDR3 totals 14 residues. This CDR3 is CASRAGTIPDTQYF. The DNA of the CDR3 is TGCGCCAGCAGGGCCGGGACTATTCCAGATACGCAGTATTTT.

The rearrangement joins TRBV21-1 to TRBJ2-5; TRBD1 is the table's D call and was not checked against the DNA. TRBV21-1 is listed as a pseudogene. The CDR3 totals 22 residues. CDR3 amino acids: CASSKVPIIDRVSYALQETQYF. CDR3 nucleotides: TGTGCCAGCAGCAAAGTACCCATTATAGACAGGGTTTCATATGCCCTACAAGAGACCCAGTACTTC.

CDR3 protein: CASSKARGPICEKLFF. The CDR3 DNA is TGTGCCAGCAGCAAAGCGCGGGGGCCAATCTGTGAAAAACTGTTTTTT. V is TRBV21-1 and J is TRBJ1-4. TRBV21-1 is labeled a pseudogene. The CDR3 covers 16 residues.

This clone showed up just once. The rearrangement joins TRBV6-1 to TRBJ2-2; 13 nucleotides match TRBD2. V gave up 4 bases and J gave up 5 bases; unmatched junction bases: 4. The V gene's germline CDR1 is MNHNS and CDR2 SASEGT. This CDR3 comprises 16 residues. CDR3 nucleotide sequence: TGTGCCAGCAGTGCCGAACTAGCGGGAGGGACCGGGGAGCTGTTTTTT. The encoded protein is CASSAELAGGTGELFF.

This chain connects TRBV7-3 to TRBJ2-1, with TRBD2 identical over 14 bases. V lost 5 bases, J lost 9 bases, and 6 bases stayed unmatched. CDR3 length: 15 amino acids. Germline V gene data show CDR1 as SGHTA and CDR2 as FQGTGA. The CDR3 DNA sequence: TGTGCCAGCAGCCAGGGACTAGCGGGAGCCGGTGAGCAGTTCTTC. This translates into CASSQGLAGAGEQFF.

J is TRBJ1-4 and V is TRBV7-2, with a possible D match to TRBD1 (6 bases). The V and J ends lost 2 bases and 7 bases respectively, with 17 bases between them. Germline loops: CDR1 SGHTA, CDR2 FQGNSA. The CDR3 runs to 16 residues. The CDR3: CASSLQGGGRGEKLFF. The CDR3 DNA sequence: TGTGCCAGCAGCTTACAAGGCGGGGGGCGGGGTGAAAAACTGTTTTTT.

This clone was picked up one time. This sequence joins TRBV5-6 and TRBJ1-2, with 8 bases fitting TRBD1. CDR1 and CDR2 (germline): SGHDT, YYEEEE. Germline trimming cut 2 bases from V and 8 bases from J; bases unmatched to any gene: 2. The CDR3 is made up of 12 amino acids. CDR3 sequence reads: CASSLGQGGYTF. DNA of the CDR3: TGTGCCAGCAGCTTAGGACAGGGCGGCTACACCTTC.

The chain links TRBV9 to TRBJ1-4; D is perhaps TRBD1 (6 bases). Deletions cut 5 bases from V and 8 bases from J, with 19 bases between. Germline CDR1 is SGDLS and CDR2 is YYNGEE. CDR3 length equals 15 residues. CDR3 loop: CASSFRGAHREKLFF. Here the CDR3 DNA reads TGTGCCAGCAGTTTCCGGGGGGCGCACCGAGAAAAACTGTTTTTT. The whole variable domain, remainder taken from reference TRBV9 and TRBJ1-4, is DSGVTQTPKHLITATGQRVTLRCSPRSGDLSVYWYQQSLDQGLQFLIQYYNGEERAKGNILERFSAQQFPDLHSELNLSSLELGDSALYFCASSFRGAHREKLFFGSGTQLSVL.

The chain carries TRBV7-3 and TRBJ2-3, with D perhaps TRBD2 (6 bases). The CDR3 is made up of 14 amino acids. Germline V CDR1 and CDR2: SGHTA, FQGTGA. V was shortened by 5 bases and J by 5 bases, with 14 bases between the two germline ends. The CDR3 DNA sequence: TGTGCCAGCAGCCTTGGGGCTAGCGAAGATACGCAGTATTTT. Amino acid sequence: CASSLGASEDTQYF.